The 11 T cell receptor beta chains listed next were all sequenced from one sample in a study of blood T cell repertoires in COVID-19. Sequencing was performed with immunoSEQ multiplex PCR; in TCRdb, only in-frame clones are kept and a portion is missing. Among tens of thousands of clones, around 86% were seen once, and the ten largest hold 3% to 4%. Sequencing was carried out using peripheral blood. These receptors all come from a woman in her 70s with acute or convalescent COVID-19.

The rearrangement uses TRBV2 and TRBJ1-3; no reliable D call. The CDR3 extends over 12 amino acids. Trimming pared 8 bases from V and 0 bases from J, leaving 5 bases between. Germline CDR1 and CDR2: SNHLY and FYNNEI. The CDR3 loop is CASAYSGNTIYF. The CDR3 DNA sequence: TGTGCCAGCGCGTACTCTGGAAACACCATATATTTT.

The chain couples TRBV19 to TRBJ2-1, with 12 bases aligning to TRBD2. V lost 6 bases to trimming and J lost 4 bases; unmatched junction nucleotides: 4. There are 15 residues in the CDR3. CDR1 LNHDA and CDR2 SQIVND come from the germline V gene (reference sequence). The CDR3: CASRILAGGYNEQFF. CDR3 in DNA: TGTGCCAGTAGGATACTAGCGGGAGGATACAATGAGCAGTTCTTC.

The CDR3 nucleotides read TGTGCCAGCAGTGATCGAGCGGGGGGCCTGTACCAAGAGACCCAGTACTTC. Its translation is CASSDRAGGLYQETQYF. The rearrangement uses TRBV6-1 and TRBJ2-5; 9 bases agree with TRBD2. V was pared by 3 bases and J by 0 bases, with 8 bases of the junction left unmatched. Germline assignment: CDR1 MNHNS and CDR2 SASEGT. The CDR3 sequence is 17 residues long.

The V call is TRBV6-1, the J call TRBJ2-4; D call uncertain. The CDR3 extends over 16 amino acids. Germline lookup yields CDR1 MNHNS and CDR2 SASEGT. V was shortened by 2 bases and J by 3 bases, with 14 bases between the two germline ends. The CDR3 bases are TGTGCCAGCAGTGAAAACGAGTGGCAGGTCAAAAACATTCAGTACTTC. It is translated as CASSENEWQVKNIQYF.

The chain has TRBV5-6 and TRBJ1-4, with 10 bases identical to TRBD1. The germline gives CDR1 SGHDT, CDR2 YYEEEE. This CDR3 contains 13 residues. After removal of 4 bases from V and 7 bases from J, the junction contained 1 base not matched to a gene. CDR3 nucleotides: TGTGCCAGCAGCCGGGACAGGGGTGAAAAACTGTTTTTT. The encoded protein is CASSRDRGEKLFF.

The rearrangement joins TRBV7-9 to TRBJ2-7, with D perhaps matching TRBD1 (5 bases). CDR3 length: 14 residues. Germline V gene data show CDR1 as SEHNR and CDR2 as FQNEAQ (reference sequence). V was trimmed by 5 bases and J by 1 base, leaving 12 bases between them. The CDR3 nucleotides read TGTGCCAGCAGCCTCACACAGGTGTCCTACGAGCAGTACTTC. Amino acids: CASSLTQVSYEQYF.

V usage is TRBV5-1 and J usage is TRBJ1-1; no firm D call. Germline V lookup: CDR1 SGHRS, CDR2 YFSETQ. V lost 0 bases, J lost 2 bases, and 8 bases lay in between. This CDR3 contains 14 residues. The CDR3 region is CASSLGRVNTEAFF. CDR3 DNA sequence: TGCGCCAGCAGCTTGGGACGGGTAAACACTGAAGCTTTCTTT.

The V call is TRBV30, the J call TRBJ2-2, with 7 bases that match TRBD1. Germline V gene sequence: CDR1 GTSNPN, CDR2 SVGIG (reference sequence). The CDR3 sequence is 14 residues long. With 5 bases clipped from V and 1 base from J, the junction kept 4 bases outside the gene matches. CDR3 amino acids: CAWDRDRNTGELFF. In nucleotides, the CDR3 is TGTGCCTGGGACCGGGACAGGAACACCGGGGAGCTGTTTTTT. Complete variable domain (other parts from reference TRBV30 and TRBJ2-2): SQTIHQWPATLVQPVGSPLSLECTVEGTSNPNLYWYRQAAGRGLQLLFYSVGIGQISSEVPQNLSASRPQDRQFILSSKKLLLSDSGFYLCAWDRDRNTGELFFGEGSRLTVL.

J is TRBJ1-2 and V is TRBV20-1; D unresolved. The germline CDR1 and CDR2 sequences are DFQATT and SNEGSKA (reference sequence). V was cut by 3 bases and J by 8 bases, with 19 bases left in between. This CDR3 has 14 amino acids. The CDR3 DNA sequence: TGCAGTGCTAGTCCCATGACGGGTATGAAAGGCTACACCTTC. This encodes CSASPMTGMKGYTF.

CDR3 amino acids: CASSLLEKAFF. The CDR3 nucleotides are TGTGCCAGCAGCTTATTGGAGAAAGCTTTCTTT. The genes are TRBV7-2 and TRBJ1-1; D is unclear. CDR3 size: 11 residues. Trimming took off 2 bases at V and 9 bases at J, with 7 bases between the two ends. The germline V gene has CDR1 SGHTA and CDR2 FQGNSA.

The V and J genes are TRBV21-1 and TRBJ2-1; the table's TRBD1 call for D was not verified on the DNA. TRBV21-1 is listed as a pseudogene. This CDR3 has 17 residues. This CDR3 is CASSKALLDRLCNEQFF. Written as DNA, the CDR3 is TGTGCCAGCAGCAAAGCTTTATTGGACAGACTTTGCAATGAGCAGTTCTTC.